The rows below give T cell receptor beta chains drawn from one sample of a study of T cell changes during pregnancy in multiple sclerosis. Data came from immunoSEQ multiplex PCR; TCRdb stores just in-frame clones and leaves some out. The sample has about 56,000 clones, around 85% seen once. Sequenced here: CD4+ T cells from peripheral blood mononuclear cells, sampled in the third trimester of pregnancy. These TCRs come from a female donor with multiple sclerosis, enrolled in a pregnancy study. CDR3s include the opening cysteine and the closing phenylalanine or tryptophan. The order of the fields is D gene, J gene, clone size, V gene, CDR3 DNA, CDR3 protein. D genes are given only for firm matches. Not every row has a clone size; where given, it reads once, few, many or a size class.

NA	TRBJ2-5	NA	TRBV5-1	TGCGCCAGCATGTCCGGGGAGACCCAGTACTTC	CASMSGETQYF
NA	TRBJ1-1	NA	TRBV5-5	TGTGCCAGCAGCTTGGAAGGGGTTCGGACTGAAGCTTTCTTT	CASSLEGVRTEAFF
NA	TRBJ2-1	NA	TRBV19	TGTGCCAGTAGTTTTGTAGCGGAAGCGTACAATGAGCAGTTCTTC	CASSFVAEAYNEQFF
NA	TRBJ1-3	NA	TRBV12-5	TGTGCTAGTGGCACAGGTCCCACTGGGTCTGGAAACACCATATATTTT	CASGTGPTGSGNTIYF
TRBD2	TRBJ2-1	NA	TRBV6-4	TGTGCCAGCAGTGAGTTAGCGGGAGGCCGGAATGAGCAGTTCTTC	CASSELAGGRNEQFF
NA	TRBJ2-5	once	TRBV7-9	TGTGCCAGCAGCTTAATGTTACAGCAAGAGACCCAGTACTTC	CASSLMLQQETQYF
TRBD1	TRBJ1-2	NA	TRBV5-1	TGCGCCAGCAGCTTCACCGGAGACAGGGACAGCTATGGCTACACCTTC	CASSFTGDRDSYGYTF
NA	TRBJ1-5	NA	TRBV12-5	TGTGCTAGTGGTTTGAACGGAGGGAGGAGTCAGCCCCAGCATTTT	CASGLNGGRSQPQHF
TRBD2	TRBJ2-7	NA	TRBV6-5	TGTGCCAGCAGTTTACGGCCTAGCGGGTCCTCCTACGAGCAGTACTTC	CASSLRPSGSSYEQYF
TRBD1	TRBJ1-6	NA	TRBV4-1	TGCGCCAGCAGCCAAGATCGTTTGACAGGGACACACCGACGTAATTCACCCCTCCACTTT	CASSQDRLTGTHRRNSPLHF
NA	TRBJ1-1	NA	TRBV30	TGTGCCGGAAGACGACAGACACTGAACACTGAAGCTTTCTTT	CAGRRQTLNTEAFF
NA	TRBJ2-3	NA	TRBV5-1	TGCGCCAGCAGCTTGGAAGGGGTCCTTAGCACAGATACGCAGTATTTT	CASSLEGVLSTDTQYF
NA	TRBJ2-7	few	TRBV7-2	TGTGCCAGCAGCCGGGGCGGGCGGGGATCCTCCTACGAGCAGTACTTC	CASSRGGRGSSYEQYF
TRBD2	TRBJ2-1	NA	TRBV19	TGTGCCAGTAGTATAGGCGGGGGGGCTTGGTACAATGAGCAGTTCTTC	CASSIGGGAWYNEQFF
TRBD1	TRBJ1-3	NA	TRBV5-8	TGTGCCAGCAGCTCCCCCGGGACAGGGGCTGGAAACACCATATATTTT	CASSSPGTGAGNTIYF
TRBD2	TRBJ2-7	NA	TRBV6-5	TGTGCCAGCAGTTACAGCGGGGGGGACTCCTACGAGCAGTACTTC	CASSYSGGDSYEQYF
TRBD1	TRBJ2-7	NA	TRBV2	TGTGCCACAACCGGGACAGGGGGCGGCGAGCAGTACTTC	CATTGTGGGEQYF
TRBD2	TRBJ2-7	NA	TRBV19	TGTGCCAGTAGTATAGGAGCTCGGGGGACTATTTCCTACGAGCAGTACTTC	CASSIGARGTISYEQYF
TRBD2	TRBJ2-1	NA	TRBV5-4	TGTGCCAGCAGCTTGGGGACTAGCGGGGGCCGTAGCTCCTACAATGAGCAGTTCTTC	CASSLGTSGGRSSYNEQFF
NA	TRBJ2-3	NA	TRBV5-4	TGTGCCAGCAGCTTGACCCGGGACTCTTTCACAGATACGCAGTATTTT	CASSLTRDSFTDTQYF
NA	TRBJ1-1	NA	TRBV21-1	TGTGCCAGCACCACATCGTCCGGGGTCGGGACTGAAGCTTCCTTT	CASTTSSGVGTEASF
NA	TRBJ1-2	NA	TRBV2	TGTGCCAGCCGTCGGGTTAACTATGGCTACACCTTC	CASRRVNYGYTF
NA	TRBJ2-7	NA	TRBV11-2	TGTGCCAGCAGCTTGCGAGTATCCTACGAGCAGTACTTC	CASSLRVSYEQYF
NA	TRBJ1-1	once	TRBV18	TGTGCCAGCTCACCACTCCCCCCGACAGCCAACACTGAAGCTTTCTTT	CASSPLPPTANTEAFF
TRBD2	TRBJ2-3	NA	TRBV25-1	TGTGCCAGCAGTCTTCCGGGGGGGAAGGCAGATACGCAGTATTTT	CASSLPGGKADTQYF
NA	TRBJ2-5	NA	TRBV29-1	TGCAGCGTTTCAGACGGAGGGGAGACCCAGTACTTC	CSVSDGGETQYF
NA	TRBJ2-4	NA	TRBV2	TGTGCCAGCAGTGGGCTAGCGCCCGACATTCAGTACTTC	CASSGLAPDIQYF
NA	TRBJ1-1	NA	TRBV27	TGTGCCAGCAGTTTTCAGTTTGACACTGAAGCTTTCTTT	CASSFQFDTEAFF
NA	TRBJ2-7	NA	TRBV10-3	TGTGCCACCCGAGGAGCAGGGCTTGTTCGTGACGAGCAGTACTTC	CATRGAGLVRDEQYF
TRBD1	TRBJ1-2	NA	TRBV29-1	TGCAGCGTTGAAGAGCACACAGGGGCCTATGGCTACACCTTC	CSVEEHTGAYGYTF
NA	TRBJ2-7	NA	TRBV6-5	TGTGCCAGCAGTTACTCGGAGGGAGCAGGGAGTGGCGAGCAGTACTTC	CASSYSEGAGSGEQYF
NA	TRBJ2-5	NA	TRBV7-2	TGTGCCAGCAGCTTAGACCCAGGGGTGGCGACCCAGTACTTC	CASSLDPGVATQYF
TRBD2	TRBJ2-3	NA	TRBV9	TGTGCCAGCAGCGAGGGACTAGCGGCGGATACGCAGTATTTT	CASSEGLAADTQYF
NA	TRBJ2-5	NA	TRBV30	TGTGCCTGGACAGGGTTGTATAGAGAGACCCAGTACTTC	CAWTGLYRETQYF
TRBD1	TRBJ1-1	NA	TRBV9	TGTGCCAGCAGCGCAACGAGACAGGGGGCCACTGAAGCTTTCTTT	CASSATRQGATEAFF
TRBD1	TRBJ2-1	few	TRBV10-1	TGCGCCAGCAGTGATTCCCCACCGGGACAGGGGTGCTATGAGCAGTTCTTC	CASSDSPPGQGCYEQFF
NA	TRBJ1-1	NA	TRBV5-1	TGCGCCAGCAGCTTTGGGGACTTGGACACTGAAGCTTTCTTT	CASSFGDLDTEAFF
TRBD1	TRBJ1-2	NA	TRBV2	TGTGCCAGCAGTCAGGGGGCGGGTGGCTACACCTTC	CASSQGAGGYTF
NA	TRBJ2-7	NA	TRBV4-1	TGCGCCAGCAGCTCTCGGCATCACAAGACCGGGACAAAGGGTTCCTACGAGCAGTACTTC	CASSSRHHKTGTKGSYEQYF
TRBD1	TRBJ1-1	NA	TRBV12-5	TGTGCTAGTGGTTTGGTAAGACGAGGGCGGGACAGTCAGACTGAAGCTTTCTTT	CASGLVRRGRDSQTEAFF
NA	TRBJ1-1	NA	TRBV4-3	TGCGCCAGCAGCCAAGATCGGGGGTTCGACACTGAAGCTTTCTTT	CASSQDRGFDTEAFF